This T cell receptor beta chain was identified in a study of blood T cell repertoires in COVID-19. For the study at large: Sites across the United States, Italy and Spain contributed samples from acute and convalescent COVID-19. Sources were T cells, B-cell-depleted T cells, or PBMCs; the material itself was cDNA or gDNA.

In the source study's methods: The assay estimated nucleated cells by amplifying reference gene primers. Clones were read by immunoSEQ multiplex PCR, and TCRdb kept only the in-frame ones, dropping some. For V, J and clone size, that table is used; D and trimming come from the DNA. This repertoire shows around 75,000 clones, 60% to 85% found once; its top ten account for roughly 5%. This CDR3 region has 15 residues. Germline lookup yields CDR1 LNHNV and CDR2 YYDKDF (reference sequence). J was trimmed by 4 bases and V by 10 bases; bases with no gene match: 8. This sequence was found in a woman of 80 years or more with active or convalescent COVID-19. This chain uses TRBV15 with TRBJ2-5, with 14 nucleotides matching TRBD2. Material: peripheral blood. CDR3 amino acids: CAIGTSGRVGETQYF. The CDR3 coding sequence is TGTGCCATCGGGACTAGCGGGAGAGTGGGAGAGACCCAGTACTTC.